The following is a T cell receptor (beta chain) sequence with its context. Antigen specificity is unknown. The data belong to a study of a mutant IDH1 vaccine in newly diagnosed glioma. Study overall: The therapy given earlier, which was standard therapy, consisted of radiotherapy, temozolomide, or both, and most of the patients received both.

TCRdb's table, derived via immunoSEQ multiplex PCR, lists solely in-frame clones and lacks some. The sample shows 40,000 to 55,000 clones, more than 85% of them seen only once. Study results and caveats: Induction of immune responses by the vaccine occurred in about 93% of patients.

Time point given: week 11, during vaccination. One vaccine dose held 300 ug of mutant IDH1 20-mer peptide and came with topical imiquimod. The receptor was isolated from a man aged 50 to 60 with glioma. Here the sequenced sample was PBMCs, taken from a glioma patient whose treatment included an IDH1 peptide vaccine.

The CDR3 here is CASSFGTGVVVGEKLFF. For the CDR3, the DNA is TGCGCCAGCAGCTTCGGGACAGGGGTCGTGGTCGGTGAAAAACTGTTTTTT. The rearrangement uses TRBV4-3 and TRBJ1-4, with 10 bases matching TRBD1. This CDR3 is built from 17 residues. Germline V gene sequence: CDR1 LGHNA, CDR2 YSLEER. The trim removed 5 bases at V and 7 bases at J, leaving 13 bases unmatched.